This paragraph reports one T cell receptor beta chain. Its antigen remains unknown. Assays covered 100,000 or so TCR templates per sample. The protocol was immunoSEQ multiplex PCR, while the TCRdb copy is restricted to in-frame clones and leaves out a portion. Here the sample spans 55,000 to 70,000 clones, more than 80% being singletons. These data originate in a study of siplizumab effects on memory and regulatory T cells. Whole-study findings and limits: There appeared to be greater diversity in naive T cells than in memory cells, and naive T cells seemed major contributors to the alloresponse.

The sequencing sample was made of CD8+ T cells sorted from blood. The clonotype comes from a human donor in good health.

Here the CDR3 reads CASKGQGRYEQYF. CDR3 DNA: TGTGCCAGCAAAGGACAGGGCAGGTACGAGCAGTACTTC. The chain employs TRBV6-1 and TRBJ2-7, with 8 bases aligning to TRBD1. Germline trimming cut 7 bases from V and 4 bases from J; bases unmatched to any gene: 6. CDR3 length equals 13 residues. CDR1 MNHNS and CDR2 SASEGT come from the germline V gene.